These 21 T cell receptor beta chains were sequenced from one sample in a study of T cells in Graves' hyperthyroidism and ophthalmopathy. Amplified TCR beta CDR3 regions derived from RNA transcripts. When the TCR CDR3 underwent first-round RT-PCR, the HTBI primer set was used. MiXCR, applied by TCRdb to the multiplex PCR reads, yields one record per CDR3 protein. Counted here are approximately 640,000 distinct CDR3 sequences, roughly 16% occurring once; the ten biggest clones make up approximately 3.9%. What was sequenced was blood. The receptors derive from a woman in her thirties with Graves' hyperthyroidism.

Only a few counts were recorded for this clonotype. In DNA, the CDR3 is TGTGCCAGCAGCTTAGCGCTAACCAGGGACCATAGCAATCAGCCCCAGCATTTT. This encodes CASSLALTRDHSNQPQHF. This chain links TRBV7-9 with TRBJ1-5; weak D call: TRBD1 (5 bases). V was trimmed by 0 bases and J by 0 bases, leaving 15 bases between them. Per the germline V gene, CDR1 is SEHNR and CDR2 is FQNEAQ (reference sequence). This CDR3 is 18 amino acids long.

The gene calls are TRBV19 and TRBJ1-5; D gene ambiguous. The V end was cut by 6 bases, the J end by 3 bases, with 15 bases between. This CDR3 is built from 15 residues. The germline V gene encodes CDR1 LNHDA and CDR2 SQIVND (reference sequence). CDR3 sequence (DNA): TGTGCCAGTAGACCCTTTGACGGGGACAATCAGCCCCAGCATTTT. This encodes CASRPFDGDNQPQHF.

This chain uses TRBV27 with TRBJ1-1; D unresolved. V lost 7 bases to trimming and J lost 1 base, with 13 bases between them. The CDR3 is 14 residues long. Germline V gene lookup returns CDR1 MNHEY and CDR2 SMNVEV (reference sequence). CDR3 in amino acids: CASNRYGENTEAFF. Here the CDR3 DNA reads TGTGCCAGCAATAGGTACGGGGAGAACACTGAAGCTTTCTTT.

This clonotype was seen at least ten times. This sequence joins TRBV6-2 or TRBV6-3 and TRBJ1-5, with TRBD1 matching over 8 bases. Germline assignment: CDR1 MNHEY and CDR2 SVGEGT. Trimming took 4 bases from V and 5 from J; bases not matched to a gene: 7. This CDR3 comprises 15 residues. The CDR3 DNA reads as TGTGCCAGCAGTTTGACAGGGGAACGGTATCAGCCCCAGCATTTT. It codes for CASSLTGERYQPQHF.

This clonotype was observed a handful of times. The chain combines TRBV27 with TRBJ1-4, with 8 bases aligning to TRBD1. The trim removed 5 bases at V and 8 bases at J, leaving 10 bases unmatched. Germline V CDR1 and CDR2: MNHEY, SMNVEV (reference sequence). This CDR3 is built from 15 residues. The CDR3 DNA reads TGTGCCAGCAGTCCCGACAGGGGCGCCTACGAAAAACTGTTTTTT. This gives the protein CASSPDRGAYEKLFF. The full variable domain, with the rest looked up from reference TRBV27 and TRBJ1-4, is EAQVTQNPRYLITVTGKKLTVTCSQNMNHEYMSWYRQDPGLGLRQIYYSMNVEVTDKGDVPEGYKVSRKEKRNFPLILESPSPNQTSLYFCASSPDRGAYEKLFFGSGTQLSVL.

This clonotype occurred many times. The chain couples TRBV6-1 to TRBJ2-1; 11 bases map to TRBD1. With V trimmed by 6 bases and J by 4 bases, 5 bases remained unmatched. Per the germline V gene, CDR1 is MNHNS and CDR2 is SASEGT. The CDR3 extends over 15 amino acids. CDR3 nucleotide sequence: TGTGCCAGCAGGACGGACAGGGGGCGATACAATGAGCAGTTCTTC. It yields the protein CASRTDRGRYNEQFF.

The chain joins TRBV19 to TRBJ1-5, with D hard to call. The CDR3 loop spans 16 amino acids. The V end was cut by 5 bases, the J end by 7 bases, with 21 bases between. Germline V CDR1 and CDR2: LNHDA, SQIVND (reference sequence). The CDR3 is CASSVPLVGKEQPQHF. The CDR3 bases are TGTGCCAGTAGTGTCCCCCTGGTAGGTAAAGAACAGCCCCAGCATTTT. The whole variable domain, remainder taken from reference TRBV19 and TRBJ1-5, is DGGITQSPKYLFRKEGQNVTLSCEQNLNHDAMYWYRQDPGQGLRLIYYSQIVNDFQKGDIAEGYSVSREKKESFPLTVTSAQKNPTAFYLCASSVPLVGKEQPQHFGDGTRLSIL.

The chain joins TRBV5-5 to TRBJ2-5, with D possibly matching TRBD1 (6 bases). Germline V gene sequence: CDR1 SGHKS, CDR2 YYEKEE (reference sequence). Trimming pared 1 base from V and 5 bases from J, leaving 12 bases between. This CDR3 has 14 amino acids. The DNA of the CDR3 is TGTGCCAGCAGCTTGTCAGGGGTCGGGGAGACCCAGTACTTC. This translates into CASSLSGVGETQYF.

This clonotype was recorded many times. The chain uses TRBV27 and TRBJ2-7; the D gene is possibly TRBD2 (6 bases). V was pared by 8 bases and J by 3 bases, with 17 bases between. CDR1 is MNHEY and CDR2 is SMNVEV in the germline V gene (reference sequence). This CDR3 spans 14 amino acids. CDR3 sequence reads: CASAFGGSGYEQYF. CDR3 DNA sequence: TGTGCCAGCGCGTTTGGGGGTAGCGGCTACGAGCAGTACTTC.

This clonotype appeared many times. The V call is TRBV12-3 or TRBV12-4, the J call TRBJ2-7; possibly TRBD1 or TRBD2 for D (5 bases each). This CDR3 is 14 amino acids long. Trimming left V 6 bases short and J 0 bases short, with 12 bases between. This CDR3 reads CASSGTVSSYEQYF. Written as DNA, the CDR3 is TGTGCCAGCAGCGGGACGGTAAGCTCCTACGAGCAGTACTTC.

The chain uses TRBV6-1 and TRBJ1-5, with 7 bases lining up with TRBD1. The J segment lost 2 bases and the V segment lost 9 bases, leaving 4 bases of the junction unmatched. Per the germline V gene, CDR1 is MNHNS and CDR2 is SASEGT. The CDR3 consists of 13 residues. CDR3 amino acids: CASHTGGNQPQHF. CDR3 in DNA: TGTGCCAGTCACACAGGGGGCAATCAGCCCCAGCATTTT.

DNA for the CDR3: TGTGCCAGCAGTTTCTCAATGTATGTTGGCTACACCTTC. Residues: CASSFSMYVGYTF. The chain carries TRBV28 and TRBJ1-2; D is unresolved. The CDR3 extends over 13 amino acids. Germline loops: CDR1 MDHEN, CDR2 SYDVKM. V lost 3 bases to trimming and J lost 7 bases, with 12 bases between them.

In this sample, this clonotype turned up many times. The gene calls are TRBV20-1 and TRBJ2-1; TRBD2 matches at 12 bases. The CDR3 consists of 17 residues. Germline CDR1 reads DFQATT; CDR2 reads SNEGSKA (reference sequence). Trimming cost V 0 bases and J 8 bases; bases outside gene matches: 11. The CDR3 reads CSARDALAGGQGYEQFF. Here the CDR3 DNA reads TGCAGTGCTAGAGATGCCCTAGCGGGAGGGCAAGGGTATGAGCAGTTCTTC.

In this sample, this clonotype turned up many times. This chain links TRBV12-3 or TRBV12-4 with TRBJ1-1, with D possibly TRBD1 on 6 matching bases. The CDR3 sequence is 15 residues long. The V end lost 7 bases, the J end lost 4 bases, and 19 bases lay between the germline ends. CDR3 DNA: TGTGCCAGCACCCTGGGGGCCGCAGTTGGCACTGAAGCTTTCTTT. The encoded protein is CASTLGAAVGTEAFF.

This clonotype was found a few times. The CDR3 nucleotides read TGTGCCAGCAGTTTATGGGTAGGTGGGGACGAGCAGTACTTC. Protein product: CASSLWVGGDEQYF. The V gene is TRBV27, the J gene TRBJ2-7; no clear D. Germline V gene data show CDR1 as MNHEY and CDR2 as SMNVEV (reference sequence). Trimming took off 1 base at V and 5 bases at J, with 12 bases between the two ends. The CDR3 is 14 amino acids.

This clonotype has a handful of counts. This rearrangement joins TRBV20-1 to TRBJ2-3, with D unclear. This CDR3 is built from 15 residues. From germline, CDR1 is DFQATT and CDR2 SNEGSKA (reference sequence). V lost 0 bases and J lost 2, with 12 bases in between. CDR3 sequence: CSAREDWEDTDTQYF. The CDR3 nucleotides read TGCAGTGCTAGAGAGGATTGGGAAGACACAGATACGCAGTATTTT.

This clonotype showed up many times. V gene TRBV5-6 combines with J gene TRBJ1-1; the match to TRBD1 covers 7 bases. Looked up from germline, CDR1 is SGHDT and CDR2 is YYEEEE. V trimming: 0 bases; J trimming: 0 bases; junction bases outside the gene matches: 11. The CDR3 has 18 amino acids. The CDR3 protein is CASSLARGQRIMNTEAFF. The CDR3 region has the DNA TGTGCCAGCAGCTTGGCCAGGGGACAGCGAATCATGAACACTGAAGCTTTCTTT.

This clonotype was counted ten times or more. The chain couples TRBV5-8 to TRBJ1-1; tentative D call: TRBD1 (5 bases). V lost 7 bases, J lost 4 bases, and 17 bases lay in between. The CDR3 has 14 amino acids. Germline V gene lookup returns CDR1 SGHTS and CDR2 YDEGEE. CDR3 region: CASGAYRKSTEAFF. CDR3 in DNA: TGTGCCAGCGGGGCGTATCGGAAGTCCACTGAAGCTTTCTTT.

This clonotype was detected ten times or more. V usage is TRBV30 and J usage is TRBJ2-7, with 7 bases lining up with TRBD1. V dropped 4 bases and J dropped 3; count of bases not matched to a gene: 6. The CDR3 is made up of 13 amino acids. Germline-derived CDR1 and CDR2 are GTSNPN and SVGIG (reference sequence). The CDR3 protein is CAWTAGGIYEQYF. CDR3 DNA: TGTGCCTGGACCGCAGGGGGAATCTACGAGCAGTACTTC.

This clonotype has ten or more counts. The chain links TRBV11-2 to TRBJ2-1; the D gene is possibly TRBD2 (6 bases). CDR3 length: 17 residues. Germline CDR1 and CDR2: SGHAT and FQNNGV. Between the trimmed V and J ends, which lost 2 bases and 4 bases, there was a span of 18 bases. CDR3 nucleotide sequence: TGTGCCAGCAGCTTAAACCGGGACTTTGAACAATACAATGAGCAGTTCTTC. Protein product: CASSLNRDFEQYNEQFF.

This clonotype was counted ten times or more. The rearrangement joins TRBV28 to TRBJ1-5, with a possible D match to TRBD1 (5 bases). The V gene lost 6 bases and the J gene lost 3 bases, with 12 bases spanning the gap. Germline assignment: CDR1 MDHEN and CDR2 SYDVKM. The CDR3 is 14 amino acids. This CDR3 is CASSYGQVNQPQHF. The CDR3 DNA follows: TGTGCCAGCAGCTACGGACAAGTCAATCAGCCCCAGCATTTT.